One T cell receptor (beta chain) is described in this entry. These data are taken from a study of PD-1 blockade in classical Hodgkin lymphoma. CDR1 and CDR2 from the germline V gene are SGHRS and YFSETQ. The CDR3 covers 15 residues. The V gene lost 0 bases and the J gene lost 2 bases, with 8 bases spanning the gap. This table comes from immunoSEQ multiplex PCR, and its TCRdb copy is limited to in-frame clones, with some not included. Among about 24,000 clones listed, 70% to 80% were seen once. Brentuximab vedotin exposure varied, and every patient relapsed after autologous stem cell transplantation. The chain recombines TRBV5-1 with TRBJ2-2; the D gene is possibly TRBD1 (5 bases). The sequence derives from a human donor with classical Hodgkin lymphoma. This specimen consisted of peripheral blood mononuclear cells (PBMCs), obtained at baseline. The CDR3 region has the DNA TGCGCCAGCAGCTTGGGACAGCTTAACACCGGGGAGCTGTTTTTT. Translated: CASSLGQLNTGELFF.